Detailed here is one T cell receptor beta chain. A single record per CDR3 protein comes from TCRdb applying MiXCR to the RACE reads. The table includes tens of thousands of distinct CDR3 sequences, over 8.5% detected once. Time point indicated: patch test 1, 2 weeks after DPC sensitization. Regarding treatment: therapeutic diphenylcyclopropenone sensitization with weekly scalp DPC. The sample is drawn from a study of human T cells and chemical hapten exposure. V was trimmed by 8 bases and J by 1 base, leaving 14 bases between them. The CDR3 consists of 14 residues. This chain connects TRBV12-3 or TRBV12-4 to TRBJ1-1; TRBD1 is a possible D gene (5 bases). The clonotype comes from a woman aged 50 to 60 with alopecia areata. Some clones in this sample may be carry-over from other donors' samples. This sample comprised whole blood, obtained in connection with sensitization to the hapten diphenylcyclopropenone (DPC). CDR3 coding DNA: TGTGCCAGCGCCGAGGGACGGGGGAACACTGAAGCTTTCTTT. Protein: CASAEGRGNTEAFF.